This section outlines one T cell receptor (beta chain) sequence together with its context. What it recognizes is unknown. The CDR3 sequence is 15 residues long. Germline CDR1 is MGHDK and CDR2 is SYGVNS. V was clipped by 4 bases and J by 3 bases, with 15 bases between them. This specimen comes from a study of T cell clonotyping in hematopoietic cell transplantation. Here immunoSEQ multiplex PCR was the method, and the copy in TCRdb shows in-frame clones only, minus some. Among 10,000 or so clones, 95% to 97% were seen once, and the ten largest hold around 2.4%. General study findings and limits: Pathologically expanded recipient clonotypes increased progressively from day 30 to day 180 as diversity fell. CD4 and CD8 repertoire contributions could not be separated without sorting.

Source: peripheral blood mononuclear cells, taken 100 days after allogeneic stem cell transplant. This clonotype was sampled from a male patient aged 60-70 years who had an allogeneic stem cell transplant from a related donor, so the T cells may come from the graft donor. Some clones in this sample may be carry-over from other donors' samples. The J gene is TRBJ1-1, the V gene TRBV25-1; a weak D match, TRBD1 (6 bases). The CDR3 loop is CASSGSLGAHTEAFF. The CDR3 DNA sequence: TGTGCCAGCAGTGGATCGTTGGGGGCGCACACTGAAGCTTTCTTT.